The entry that follows covers one T cell receptor beta chain sequence. Sequencing was performed with immunoSEQ multiplex PCR; in TCRdb, only in-frame clones are kept and a portion is missing. The top ten hold around 7.3% of the sample, which has 15,000 to 20,000 clones, approximately 76% seen once. The data stem from a study of neoadjuvant nivolumab and ipilimumab in lung cancer. The germline V gene has CDR1 LGHNA and CDR2 YSLEER. Between the trimmed V and J ends, which lost 0 bases and 3 bases, there was a span of 16 bases. This CDR3 is built from 17 residues. The TCR comes from an adult with non-small cell lung cancer. This chain uses TRBV4-3 with TRBJ2-3; possibly TRBD2 for D (6 bases). The sequences come from tumor tissue, collected after neoadjuvant nivolumab, alone or with ipilimumab, at or shortly before surgery. CDR3 loop: CASSQDRRGEATDTQYF. In DNA form, the CDR3 reads TGCGCCAGCAGCCAAGATCGGAGGGGTGAAGCGACAGATACGCAGTATTTT.